These T cell receptor beta chains were read from a single sample in a study of neurological immune-mediated disorders. One entry per CDR3 protein results from TCRdb running MiXCR on the 5' RACE reads. The sample records around 40,000 distinct CDR3 sequences, roughly 13% being singletons. The sequenced material came from PBMCs. Source of these receptors: a female donor in good health. Each CDR3 is given with its conserved first and last residue. The D gene is left open where the match is weak. Expanded clones are given a class, and other clones once, few, many or no size at all.

TRBJ1-2	many	14	TRBV5-1	NA	CASSPSRGFDGYTF	TGCGCCAGCAGCCCAAGTCGGGGGTTCGATGGCTACACCTTC
TRBJ2-3	many	15	TRBV7-6	TRBD2	CASSLAGGPSDTQYF	TGTGCCAGCAGCTTAGCGGGAGGGCCCTCAGATACGCAGTATTTT
TRBJ2-1	many	17	TRBV5-1	TRBD2	CASSSKPSGSSADEQFF	TGCGCCAGCAGCTCCAAACCTAGCGGGAGCAGCGCCGATGAGCAGTTCTTC
TRBJ2-7	NA	16	TRBV10-3	TRBD2	CAISEYGGDSGNEQYF	TGTGCCATCAGTGAGTACGGGGGGGATTCAGGTAACGAGCAGTACTTC
TRBJ1-3	many	16	TRBV15	NA	CATSREPGYSGNTIYF	TGTGCCACCAGCAGAGAGCCCGGATACTCTGGAAACACCATATATTTT
TRBJ1-1	NA	15	TRBV2	NA	CASSLGTASGTEAFF	TGTGCCAGCAGCTTAGGCACAGCTTCAGGCACTGAAGCTTTCTTT
TRBJ1-2	many	14	TRBV12-3/TRBV12-4	TRBD1	CASSKSGGYYGYTF	TGTGCCAGCAGTAAATCAGGGGGCTACTATGGCTACACCTTC
TRBJ1-2	many	13	TRBV12-3/TRBV12-4	NA	CASSFSLQHGYTF	TGTGCCAGCAGTTTCTCCTTACAGCATGGCTACACCTTC
TRBJ1-5	many	15	TRBV5-5	NA	CASSLAGDGNQPQHF	TGTGCCAGCAGCTTGGCGGGGGACGGCAATCAGCCCCAGCATTTT
TRBJ2-5	many	11	TRBV19	NA	CASSIAETQYF	TGTGCCAGTAGTATTGCGGAGACCCAGTACTTC
TRBJ2-1	few	14	TRBV29-1	TRBD1	CSVVRTGADNEQFF	TGCAGCGTTGTTAGGACAGGGGCCGACAATGAGCAGTTCTTC
TRBJ2-2	NA	18	TRBV4-2	TRBD2	CASSQEPSGSTSTGELFF	TGTGCCAGCAGCCAAGAGCCTAGCGGGAGTACGAGTACCGGGGAGCTGTTTTTT
TRBJ2-7	many	15	TRBV25-1	TRBD1	CASSPAGTGGSEQYF	TGTGCCAGCAGTCCCGCGGGGACAGGGGGTTCCGAGCAGTACTTC
TRBJ1-2	many	17	TRBV6-1	TRBD1	CASRIEPGTGKNYGYTF	TGTGCCAGCAGAATCGAACCTGGGACAGGGAAAAACTATGGCTACACCTTC
TRBJ2-7	many	14	TRBV20-1	TRBD1	CSARGTGYEAEQYF	TGCAGTGCTAGGGGGACAGGGTATGAGGCCGAGCAGTACTTC
TRBJ2-5	many	13	TRBV11-2	TRBD1	CASSYRGRETQYF	TGTGCCAGCAGCTACAGGGGACGGGAGACCCAGTACTTC
TRBJ2-1	many	15	TRBV30	TRBD2	CAWSVASGSWDEQFF	TGTGCCTGGAGTGTAGCTAGCGGGAGTTGGGATGAGCAGTTCTTC
TRBJ1-1	NA	10	TRBV20-1	NA	CSASDRKAFF	TGCAGTGCTAGTGACAGAAAAGCTTTCTTT
TRBJ2-2	many	18	TRBV20-1	TRBD2	CSARSRGGAGLPTGELFF	TGCAGTGCCAGAAGTCGGGGGGGGGCTGGACTCCCTACCGGGGAGCTGTTTTTT
TRBJ1-1	many	12	TRBV20-1	NA	CSAKTLATEAFF	TGCAGTGCCAAAACACTGGCCACTGAAGCTTTCTTT
TRBJ2-1	few	15	TRBV11-3	NA	CASSLPGQDYNEQFF	TGTGCCAGCAGCTTACCCGGACAAGACTACAATGAGCAGTTCTTC
TRBJ2-7	many	15	TRBV5-1	NA	CASSLEGQGTGEQYF	TGCGCCAGCAGCTTGGAGGGACAAGGTACGGGGGAGCAGTACTTC
TRBJ2-5	many	16	TRBV10-3	TRBD2	CAISESGGTPPETQYF	TGTGCCATCAGTGAGTCGGGGGGGACCCCTCCGGAGACCCAGTACTTC
TRBJ2-1	many	16	TRBV7-6	NA	CASSLAGARGKNEQFF	TGTGCCAGCAGCTTAGCGGGGGCCAGGGGAAAAAATGAGCAGTTCTTC
TRBJ1-1	many	17	TRBV20-1	NA	CSARSGSGRNRNTEAFF	TGCAGTGCTAGAAGTGGGTCAGGGAGAAACAGAAACACTGAAGCTTTCTTT
TRBJ1-4	many	16	TRBV27	TRBD1	CASSPRAGTGAEKLFF	TGTGCCAGCAGTCCCCGAGCCGGGACAGGGGCCGAAAAACTGTTTTTT
TRBJ1-2	NA	14	TRBV12-3/TRBV12-4	NA	CASTLGNMGRGYTF	TGTGCCAGCACTCTAGGGAATATGGGTCGGGGCTACACCTTC
TRBJ2-5	many	16	TRBV20-1	TRBD2	CSAMKGLGGSAETQYF	TGCAGTGCTATGAAAGGCCTGGGAGGGAGCGCAGAGACCCAGTACTTC
TRBJ2-5	many	17	TRBV7-2	TRBD2	CASSSGLAGGREETQYF	TGTGCCAGCAGCTCGGGACTAGCGGGGGGCCGGGAAGAGACCCAGTACTTC
TRBJ2-3	many	11	TRBV5-1	NA	CASTNTDTQYF	TGCGCCAGCACGAATACAGATACGCAGTATTTT
TRBJ1-2	NA	12	TRBV2	TRBD1	CASGGTDNGHTF	TGTGCCAGCGGTGGGACAGACAATGGCCACACCTTC
TRBJ1-1	NA	15	TRBV5-1	TRBD1	CASSLTGSPDTEAFF	TGCGCCAGCAGCCTGACAGGGAGCCCGGATACTGAAGCTTTCTTT
TRBJ2-1	many	15	TRBV5-1	TRBD2	CASSLQAREYNEQFF	TGCGCCAGCAGCTTGCAAGCGCGGGAGTACAATGAGCAGTTCTTC
TRBJ2-7	NA	14	TRBV5-8	NA	CASSLGGYTYEQYF	TGTGCCAGCAGCTTGGGAGGGTATACCTACGAGCAGTACTTC
TRBJ2-7	once	15	TRBV11-2	TRBD1	CASSIMAGGFYEQYF	TGTGCCAGCAGTATCATGGCAGGGGGCTTCTACGAGCAGTACTTC
TRBJ1-1	many	13	TRBV7-2	NA	CASSPWARTRAFF	TGTGCCAGCAGCCCATGGGCCCGGACGAGAGCTTTCTTT
TRBJ1-2	many	14	TRBV5-1	NA	CASSPEGLNYGYTF	TGCGCCAGCAGTCCAGAGGGGCTAAACTATGGCTACACCTTC
TRBJ2-1	many	11	TRBV7-2	NA	CASSSMHEQFF	TGTGCCAGCAGTTCCATGCATGAGCAGTTCTTC
TRBJ1-4	NA	15	TRBV11-2	NA	CASSSGGGYNEKLFF	TGTGCCAGCAGCTCGGGAGGGGGATATAATGAAAAACTGTTTTTT
TRBJ2-3	many	15	TRBV7-3	NA	CASSSEGVSTDTQYF	TGTGCCAGCAGCTCCGAGGGGGTTAGTACAGATACGCAGTATTTT
TRBJ1-1	many	15	TRBV5-5	NA	CASSLRGVLNTEAFF	TGTGCCAGCAGCCTTAGAGGGGTATTGAACACTGAAGCTTTCTTT
TRBJ2-5	many	13	TRBV5-1	NA	CASSRTIQETQYF	TGCGCCAGCAGCCGCACCATCCAAGAGACCCAGTACTTC
TRBJ2-2	many	14	TRBV5-8	NA	CASSYQGLTGELFF	TGTGCCAGCAGCTACCAGGGGCTCACCGGGGAGCTGTTTTTT
TRBJ2-3	many	13	TRBV7-2	NA	CASSRGTTDTQYF	TGTGCCAGCAGCCGGGGAACCACAGATACGCAGTATTTT
TRBJ1-1	many	24	TRBV21-1	NA	CASSRRIGQGALGALSPEYTEAFF	TGTGCCAGCAGCCGACGGATCGGACAGGGGGCTTTAGGGGCCCTGTCTCCGGAGTACACTGAAGCTTTCTTT
TRBJ1-3	NA	16	TRBV18	TRBD1	CASSPAGTVSGNTIYF	TGTGCCAGCTCACCAGCCGGGACAGTCTCTGGAAACACCATATATTTT
TRBJ1-6	many	17	TRBV10-3	TRBD1	CAISRSPTGGANSPLHF	TGTGCCATCAGCCGATCTCCGACAGGGGGGGCGAATTCACCCCTCCACTTT
TRBJ1-1	many	14	TRBV7-2	NA	CASSLDGGPTEAFF	TGTGCCAGCAGCTTAGATGGCGGCCCCACTGAAGCTTTCTTT
TRBJ2-1	many	16	TRBV7-2	TRBD2	CASSLAASGRWGEQFF	TGTGCCAGCAGCTTAGCGGCTAGCGGGAGGTGGGGTGAGCAGTTCTTC
TRBJ2-3	many	13	TRBV10-3	TRBD2	CAISETSGSTQYF	TGTGCCATCAGCGAGACTAGCGGGAGTACGCAGTATTTT
TRBJ2-1	many	14	TRBV5-1	NA	CASKGNREYNEQFF	TGCGCCAGCAAAGGTAACAGGGAATATAATGAGCAGTTCTTC
TRBJ1-2	many	15	TRBV5-1	NA	CASSLSVQGNYGYTF	TGCGCCAGCAGCTTGTCGGTCCAGGGAAACTATGGCTACACCTTC
TRBJ2-7	few	14	TRBV2	TRBD1	CASSLSRTGNEQYF	TGTGCCAGCAGCCTTTCGAGGACAGGGAACGAGCAGTACTTC
TRBJ1-2	many	15	TRBV5-1	NA	CASSSTNRRGSGYTF	TGCGCCAGCAGCAGTACCAATAGAAGGGGAAGTGGCTACACCTTC
TRBJ2-2	many	18	TRBV5-6	TRBD2	CASSFPLAGGRSTGELFF	TGTGCCAGCAGCTTTCCCTTGGCGGGGGGGCGGAGCACCGGGGAGCTGTTTTTT
TRBJ1-4	many	13	TRBV20-1	TRBD1	CSAGQGLDEKLFF	TGCAGTGCTGGACAGGGCCTTGATGAAAAACTGTTTTTT
TRBJ2-3	many	16	TRBV5-5	NA	CASSVVGGRHTDTQYF	TGTGCCAGCAGCGTGGTTGGGGGACGACACACAGATACGCAGTATTTT